This entry concerns a single T cell receptor (beta chain). As yet, its antigen is unknown. Possible read error: a much larger clone is one base away. The authors amplified TCR beta CDR3 regions from RNA transcripts. First-round RT-PCR employed HTBI primers, with a second-round multiplex PCR after it. Each CDR3 protein is one row after TCRdb ran MiXCR on the multiplex PCR reads. The table includes about 500,000 distinct CDR3 sequences, approximately 15% detected once. These data originate in a study of Graves' ophthalmopathy and Graves' hyperthyroidism. Regarding the study as a whole: The model forecast ophthalmopathy progression, reaching roughly 64% sensitivity and around 72% specificity. Blood also harbored most expanded thyroid clonotypes above 0.001 frequency.

Uncontrolled infections, other autoimmune diseases, pregnancy or lactation barred patients from enrollment. Out of 9.5 to 10 ml of fresh peripheral blood, PBMCs were obtained. The V end was cut by 0 bases, the J end by 1 base, with 12 bases between. Germline lookup yields CDR1 SQVTM and CDR2 ANQGSEA. This CDR3 is 15 amino acids long. Sequencing input: blood. The source of this sequence is a woman aged 25 to 39 with Graves' ophthalmopathy. The rearrangement joins TRBV29-1 to TRBJ2-5; D not certain. CDR3 nucleotide sequence: TGCAGCGTTGAAGATCTCTCGGCAATCCAAGAGACCCAGTACTTC. Translating it yields CSVEDLSAIQETQYF. The full variable domain, in which reference TRBV29-1 and TRBJ2-5 provide the parts outside the CDR3, is SAVISQKPSRDICQRGTSLTIQCQVDSQVTMMFWYRQQPGQSLTLIATANQGSEATYESGFVIDKFPISRPNLTFSTLTVSNMSPEDSSIYLCSVEDLSAIQETQYFGPGTRLLVL.